The clone carrying this TCR beta chain was seen many times. The data stem from a study of T-cell reconstitution after alpha-beta-depleted transplantation in children. The V gene's germline CDR1 is SGHKS and CDR2 YYEKEE (reference sequence). CDR3 length: 13 amino acids. Trimming stripped 5 bases from V and 3 bases from J, with 11 bases between. Unique molecular identifiers were incorporated when the TCRbeta library was constructed. TCRdb recomputed calls from the PCR reads with MiXCR, one row per CDR3 protein. The sample has hundreds of thousands of distinct CDR3 sequences; around 17% are singletons. This clonotype was sampled from a human donor who donated a stem cell graft to a child with acute myeloid leukemia. The source material was PBMCs from the stem cell graft donor, sampled from the stem cell graft. The chain links TRBV5-5 to TRBJ1-1; weak D call: TRBD1 (5 bases). The CDR3 DNA reads TGTGCCAGCAGAGGGCAGGGATACACTGAAGCTTTCTTT. Translated: CASRGQGYTEAFF.